Following are 22 T cell receptor beta chains from one sample sequenced in a study of siplizumab effects on memory and regulatory T cells. Profiling relied on immunoSEQ multiplex PCR, and the TCRdb table lists in-frame clones only, not all of them. This table has about 110,000 clones, 85% to 95% appearing once. The specimen was CD4+ T cells sorted from blood. All receptors derive from a human donor in good health.

V is TRBV9 and J is TRBJ1-2; 8 nucleotides align to TRBD1. The CDR3 totals 15 residues. Germline V gene sequence: CDR1 SGDLS, CDR2 YYNGEE. Trimming cost V 4 bases and J 0 bases; bases outside gene matches: 5. CDR3 amino acids: CASSPGQVTNYGYTF. CDR3 coding DNA: TGTGCCAGCAGCCCGGGACAGGTGACTAACTATGGCTACACCTTC.

This chain uses TRBV5-1 with TRBJ1-6; D is unresolved. With 6 bases removed from V and 0 bases from J, the gap between germline ends came to 10 bases. The CDR3 is 15 amino acids. In germline, CDR1 is SGHRS, CDR2 YFSETQ. CDR3 nucleotides: TGCGCCAGCACTCCACCGAGCTCCTATAATTCACCCCTCCACTTT. This gives the protein CASTPPSSYNSPLHF.

The chain couples TRBV5-1 to TRBJ1-1; possible D gene TRBD1, 6 bases. The V gene's germline CDR1 is SGHRS and CDR2 YFSETQ. V was pared by 1 base and J by 4 bases, with 8 bases between. CDR3 length: 13 amino acids. The CDR3 DNA reads TGCGCCAGCAGCTTGAAGGGGGGCACTGAAGCTTTCTTT. Amino acids: CASSLKGGTEAFF.

The chain is built from TRBV6-4 and TRBJ1-2, with D possibly being TRBD1 (5 bases). CDR3 length: 13 amino acids. CDR1 and CDR2 (germline): MRHNA, SNTAGT. Trimming removed 6 bases at V and 3 bases at J, with 11 bases between. CDR3 residues: CASSNDRYYGYTF. Here the CDR3 DNA reads TGTGCCAGCAGCAACGACAGATACTATGGCTACACCTTC.

This chain joins TRBV18 and TRBJ2-7; D is unresolved. This CDR3 region has 13 residues. Germline CDR1 is KGHSH and CDR2 is LQKENI. The V end was cut by 2 bases, the J end by 6 bases, with 11 bases between. The CDR3 loop is CASSPNDNGEQYF. Here the CDR3 DNA reads TGTGCCAGCTCACCAAACGACAACGGCGAGCAGTACTTC.

The chain links TRBV30 to TRBJ2-7; the D is unclear. The germline V gene encodes CDR1 GTSNPN and CDR2 SVGIG (reference sequence). Trimming shortened V by 0 bases and J by 1 base, and 13 bases separated the two germline ends. The CDR3 length is 15 residues. CDR3 amino acids: CAWSVTTRLSYEQYF. The CDR3 bases are TGTGCCTGGAGTGTCACAACCCGGTTGTCCTACGAGCAGTACTTC.

Of note for this clone: One end of the junction is discordant with germline, which a read error may explain. V is TRBV11-2 and J is TRBJ1-1; 9 positions agree with TRBD1. The CDR3 has 13 residues. Germline V gene lookup returns CDR1 SGHAT and CDR2 FQNNGV. CDR3 sequence reads: CASSLNRGRETFF. In DNA, the CDR3 is TGTGCCAGCAGCTTGAACAGGGGGCGTGAAACTTTCTTT.

V is TRBV11-3 and J is TRBJ1-1, with 7 nucleotides matching TRBD1. CDR1 is SGHNT and CDR2 is YENEEA in the germline V gene. The CDR3 runs to 15 residues. The ends lost 5 bases at V and 0 bases at J; junction bases unmatched: 6. The CDR3 sequence: CASSGRDRLNTEAFF. The CDR3 DNA follows: TGTGCCAGCAGCGGCAGGGACAGATTGAACACTGAAGCTTTCTTT.

The chain combines TRBV6-1 with TRBJ1-5; D not resolved. Germline V gives CDR1 MNHNS, CDR2 SASEGT. V was cut by 2 bases and J by 0 bases, with 2 bases left in between. The length of the CDR3 is 13 residues. The CDR3 sequence: CASSELSNQPQHF. The CDR3 DNA sequence: TGTGCCAGCAGTGAACTTAGCAATCAGCCCCAGCATTTT.

The chain links TRBV30 to TRBJ1-3; D is possibly TRBD1 (5 bases). This CDR3 is built from 17 residues. Trimming shortened V by 4 bases and J by 0 bases, and 19 bases separated the two germline ends. Germline assignment: CDR1 GTSNPN and CDR2 SVGIG (reference sequence). CDR3 in DNA: TGTGCCTGGAACACTCCCAGGGATCTCAACTCTGGAAACACCATATATTTT. Encoded protein: CAWNTPRDLNSGNTIYF. Variable domain in full (rest from reference TRBV30 and TRBJ1-3): SQTIHQWPATLVQPVGSPLSLECTVEGTSNPNLYWYRQAAGRGLQLLFYSVGIGQISSEVPQNLSASRPQDRQFILSSKKLLLSDSGFYLCAWNTPRDLNSGNTIYFGEGSWLTVV.

The rearrangement links TRBV27 to TRBJ1-5, with D maybe TRBD1 (5 bases). Trimming stripped 5 bases from V and 2 bases from J, with 16 bases between. The CDR3 extends over 16 amino acids. From germline, CDR1 is MNHEY and CDR2 SMNVEV (reference sequence). Here the CDR3 reads CASSASGLGGNQPQHF. Here the CDR3 DNA reads TGTGCCAGCAGTGCCTCGGGGCTGGGGGGCAATCAGCCCCAGCATTTT.

The chain has TRBV6-6 and TRBJ2-1, with 7 bases identical to TRBD1. V trimming: 6 bases; J trimming: 2 bases; junction bases outside the gene matches: 4. The germline CDR1 and CDR2 sequences are MNHNY and SVGAGI (reference sequence). This CDR3 contains 14 residues. The CDR3 loop is CASSDRVTYNEQFF. The CDR3 DNA follows: TGTGCCAGCAGCGACAGGGTTACCTACAATGAGCAGTTCTTC.

The chain links TRBV6-5 to TRBJ1-2; D gene ambiguous. This CDR3 is built from 11 residues. V gave up 6 bases and J gave up 8 bases, with 10 bases separating them. The germline CDR1 and CDR2 sequences are MNHEY and SVGAGI. This CDR3 reads CASRADSGYTF. Written as DNA, the CDR3 is TGTGCCAGCAGGGCCGATTCGGGCTACACCTTC.

The chain recombines TRBV18 with TRBJ2-1; D may be TRBD1 or TRBD2 (5 bases each). CDR1 and CDR2 (germline): KGHSH, LQKENI. The V end was cut by 2 bases, the J end by 4 bases, with 6 bases between. The CDR3 totals 13 residues. CDR3 DNA sequence: TGTGCCAGCTCACCAGGGGGATACAATGAGCAGTTCTTC. This encodes CASSPGGYNEQFF. Complete variable domain (other parts from reference TRBV18 and TRBJ2-1): NAGVMQNPRHLVRRRGQEARLRCSPMKGHSHVYWYRQLPEEGLKFMVYLQKENIIDESGMPKERFSAEFPKEGPSILRIQQVVRGDSAAYFCASSPGGYNEQFFGPGTRLTVL.

The chain uses TRBV19 and TRBJ2-1; TRBD1 matches 7 bases. Germline V gives CDR1 LNHDA, CDR2 SQIVND (reference sequence). The V and J ends lost 6 bases and 0 bases, in that order; junction bases with no gene match: 5. The CDR3 runs 15 residues. CDR3 sequence (DNA): TGTGCCAGTAGCAACCGGGACAGCTCCTACAATGAGCAGTTCTTC. Translating it yields CASSNRDSSYNEQFF. Based on the CDR3 plus reference TRBV19 and TRBJ2-1, the full variable domain is DGGITQSPKYLFRKEGQNVTLSCEQNLNHDAMYWYRQDPGQGLRLIYYSQIVNDFQKGDIAEGYSVSREKKESFPLTVTSAQKNPTAFYLCASSNRDSSYNEQFFGPGTRLTVL.

The rearrangement uses TRBV11-1 and TRBJ2-7; possibly TRBD2 for D (5 bases). The CDR3 has 15 amino acids. Trimming took 1 base from V and 3 from J, leaving 13 bases between them. Germline CDR1 SGHAT, CDR2 FQDESV (reference sequence). The CDR3 bases are TGTGCCAGCAGCTTAGGGGGTCAGACTAACTACGAGCAGTACTTC. Its protein is CASSLGGQTNYEQYF.

V usage is TRBV5-1 and J usage is TRBJ2-1; D is perhaps TRBD1 (5 bases). V was trimmed by 4 bases and J by 9 bases, leaving 11 bases between them. Germline CDR1 and CDR2: SGHRS and YFSETQ. The CDR3 contains 12 residues. This chain's CDR3 is CASSPDSPEQFF. CDR3 in DNA: TGCGCCAGCAGCCCCGACAGTCCTGAGCAGTTCTTC.

CDR3 region: CASSYSYSGNTIYF. CDR3 in DNA: TGTGCCAGCAGTTACTCTTACTCTGGAAACACCATATATTTT. This rearrangement joins TRBV6-6 to TRBJ1-3; D is uncertain. The CDR3 covers 14 residues. Trimming took 0 bases from V and 0 from J, leaving 3 bases between them. The germline CDR1 and CDR2 sequences are MNHNY and SVGAGI (reference sequence).

This rearrangement joins TRBV27 to TRBJ2-1, with D maybe TRBD1 (6 bases). The germline CDR1 and CDR2 sequences are MNHEY and SMNVEV (reference sequence). With 3 bases removed from V and 4 bases from J, the gap between germline ends came to 13 bases. There are 15 residues in the CDR3. The CDR3 sequence: CASSFRDKPYNEQFF. The DNA for the CDR3 is TGTGCCAGCAGTTTCCGGGACAAACCGTACAATGAGCAGTTCTTC.

The chain links TRBV6-5 to TRBJ1-5; D not certain. The length of the CDR3 is 13 residues. Germline CDR1 is MNHEY and CDR2 is SVGAGI. Trimming pared 2 bases from V and 2 bases from J, leaving 4 bases between. CDR3 bases: TGTGCCAGCAGTTACGTTGGCAATCAGCCCCAGCATTTT. Translated: CASSYVGNQPQHF.

This clone has only one observation. V usage is TRBV6-5 and J usage is TRBJ2-2; D perhaps matches TRBD1 (5 bases). Germline V lookup: CDR1 MNHEY, CDR2 SVGAGI. CDR3 length: 14 amino acids. Trimming left V 4 bases short and J 6 bases short, with 12 bases between. CDR3 nucleotides: TGTGCCAGCAGTTCTTCTTGGGGCCCCGGGGAGCTGTTTTTT. Protein sequence: CASSSSWGPGELFF.

To note about this clone: Other DNA sequences in the same sample also yield this CDR3. V is TRBV30 and J is TRBJ2-7; D might be TRBD1 (6 bases). Trimming cost V 2 bases and J 4 bases, with 12 bases left between them. The CDR3 has 13 residues. In germline, CDR1 is GTSNPN, CDR2 SVGIG (reference sequence). CDR3 amino acids: CAWSRTVSYEQYF. CDR3 DNA sequence: TGTGCCTGGAGTCGGACAGTTAGTTACGAGCAGTACTTC.